A selection of T cell receptor beta chains follows, all from one sample in a study of T cell responses to AZD1222 COVID-19 vaccine. TCRdb's table, derived via immunoSEQ multiplex PCR, lists solely in-frame clones and lacks some. The data hold about 270,000 clones, with around 93% observed a single time. Material: peripheral blood, obtained 28 days after the second AZD1222 dose. These receptors came from an adult who received the AZD1222 COVID-19 vaccine. The CDR3 runs from the conserved cysteine through the conserved F or W. The D gene is left open where the match is weak. The size of a clone is reported for some rows only, either as once, few or many, or as a class for expanded clones.

TRBV10-3	TRBJ1-2	NA	NA	12	TGTGCCATCAGTGATTTCGGGTCTGGCTACACCTTC	CAISDFGSGYTF
TRBV6-1	TRBJ1-6	once	NA	17	TGTGCCAGCAGTGAATCCGTTGTGGGAAGCTTAAATTCACCCCTCCACTTT	CASSESVVGSLNSPLHF
TRBV7-8	TRBJ1-1	NA	NA	14	TGTGCCAGCAGCTTCCAGGGACCGAACACTGAAGCTTTCTTT	CASSFQGPNTEAFF
TRBV24-1	TRBJ2-3	NA	NA	15	TGTGCCACCAGCTTGGGGAGCTCCTTCACAGATACGCAGTATTTT	CATSLGSSFTDTQYF
TRBV18	TRBJ2-1	NA	NA	13	TGTGCCAGCTCACCTGGGCTTTACAATGAGCAGTTCTTC	CASSPGLYNEQFF
TRBV4-2	TRBJ2-7	NA	NA	17	TGTGCCAGCGATCAGGAAGGTGTCCAGCCCAGCTCCTACGAGCAGTACTTC	CASDQEGVQPSSYEQYF
TRBV25-1	TRBJ2-1	NA	NA	15	TGTGCCAGCACTCCGAGCATGTCTCCCGGGAATGAGCAGTTCTTC	CASTPSMSPGNEQFF
TRBV6-2/TRBV6-3	TRBJ1-1	NA	NA	15	TGTGCCAGCAGTTCCTCGGGGCAGGGGTTCACTGAAGCTTTCTTT	CASSSSGQGFTEAFF
TRBV19	TRBJ1-1	NA	NA	13	TGTGCCAGTAGACGGGGGATGAACACTGAAGCTTTCTTT	CASRRGMNTEAFF
TRBV28	TRBJ2-7	NA	TRBD2	15	TGTGCCAGCAGTCTTACTAGCGGGAGTACCTACGAGCAGTACTTC	CASSLTSGSTYEQYF
TRBV5-4	TRBJ2-1	NA	TRBD2	16	TGTGCCAGCAGCCCGACTAGCGGGGGGGCCGGAAATGAGCAGTTCTTC	CASSPTSGGAGNEQFF
TRBV29-1	TRBJ2-1	NA	NA	13	TGCAGCTCCCAGCGAAGCTCCTACAATGAGCAGTTCTTC	CSSQRSSYNEQFF
TRBV18	TRBJ2-1	NA	TRBD2	15	TGTGCCAGCTCCCCGGGGACTAGCGGGAAAGGTGAGCAGTTCTTC	CASSPGTSGKGEQFF
TRBV6-5	TRBJ1-6	NA	NA	15	TGTGCCAGCCGAAAGGGGCAGGGTTATAATTCACCCCTCCACTTT	CASRKGQGYNSPLHF
TRBV9	TRBJ2-1	NA	TRBD1	15	TGTGCCAGCAGCCGCTTACAGGGGAACGGTAATGAGCAGTTCTTC	CASSRLQGNGNEQFF
TRBV5-6	TRBJ1-5	NA	NA	14	TGTGCCAGCAGCTTGGGGTGGGGGGATCAGCCCCAGCATTTT	CASSLGWGDQPQHF
TRBV19	TRBJ2-2	NA	NA	12	TGTGCCAGTAGTCCCGACCCCGGGGAGCTGTTTTTT	CASSPDPGELFF
TRBV15	TRBJ2-1	NA	TRBD2	18	TGTGCCACCAGCAGTCTCGGACTAGCGGGAGAGATGTACAATGAGCAGTTCTTC	CATSSLGLAGEMYNEQFF
TRBV6-2/TRBV6-3	TRBJ2-1	NA	TRBD2	16	TGTGCCAGCAGTTTCCGGACTAGCGGCCCTCAAGGTGGGCAGTTCTTC	CASSFRTSGPQGGQFF
TRBV9	TRBJ2-2	NA	NA	15	TGTGCCAGCAGCGTCGGCGGGACGAACACCGGGGAGCTGTTTTTT	CASSVGGTNTGELFF
TRBV6-5	TRBJ1-2	NA	NA	13	TGTGCCAGCAGCCTCGACCCTAACTATGGCTACACCTTC	CASSLDPNYGYTF
TRBV28	TRBJ1-1	NA	TRBD1	15	TGTGCCAGCACCATCCGGACAGGAGGGAGGACTGAAGCTTTCTTT	CASTIRTGGRTEAFF
TRBV12-3/TRBV12-4	TRBJ2-3	NA	NA	12	TGTGCCAGCAGCATCGCGGGAGATACGCAGTATTTT	CASSIAGDTQYF
TRBV27	TRBJ1-1	NA	NA	17	TGTGCCAGCAGTTTATTGAATCCCCCCCGGCGGCGGACTGAAGCTTTCTTT	CASSLLNPPRRRTEAFF
TRBV28	TRBJ1-4	NA	NA	14	TGTGCCAGCAGTTTTGGCGGGGAGATCGAAAAACTGTTTTTT	CASSFGGEIEKLFF
TRBV18	TRBJ2-1	NA	TRBD1	14	TGTGCCAGCTCAAAAGCGGACAGGGACAATGAGCAGTTCTTC	CASSKADRDNEQFF
TRBV23-1	TRBJ1-2	NA	TRBD1	19	TGCGCCAGCAGCTCTATCCCCGACAGGGATCCCCCCGCTAACTATGGCTACACCTTC	CASSSIPDRDPPANYGYTF
TRBV29-1	TRBJ2-7	NA	NA	13	TGCAGCGTTGTGACAGCTACCTCCTACGAGCAGTACTTC	CSVVTATSYEQYF
TRBV2	TRBJ2-7	NA	NA	11	TGTGCCAGCAGTGAAGGGCTTCAGCAGTACTTC	CASSEGLQQYF
TRBV7-9	TRBJ1-2	NA	NA	14	TGTGCCAGCAGCTCAAAGTCAGGAGGCTATGGCTACACCTTC	CASSSKSGGYGYTF
TRBV7-2	TRBJ1-5	NA	NA	12	TGTGCCAGCAGCTTGCCAAATGGGCCCCAGCATTTT	CASSLPNGPQHF
TRBV12-3/TRBV12-4	TRBJ1-2	NA	NA	13	TGTGCCAGCAGTCGCGACACAAACTATGGCTACACCTTC	CASSRDTNYGYTF
TRBV19	TRBJ1-2	NA	NA	15	TGTGCCAGTACCGGGGGGGAGGGAGATCGATCCGGCTACACCTTC	CASTGGEGDRSGYTF
TRBV7-2	TRBJ2-3	NA	TRBD1	15	TGTGCCAGCAGCTTTACAGGGGGGAATACAGATACGCAGTATTTT	CASSFTGGNTDTQYF
TRBV4-1	TRBJ2-7	NA	NA	15	TGCGCCAGCAGCCCGAGGACAGAGTCAGCGCACGAGCAGTACTTC	CASSPRTESAHEQYF
TRBV6-5	TRBJ2-5	NA	NA	16	TGTGCCAGCAGTTACTCGATAAAGGGGACGCAAGAGACCCAGTACTTC	CASSYSIKGTQETQYF
TRBV2	TRBJ2-7	NA	NA	11	TGTGCCAGCACCTTGAACTACGAGCAGTACTTC	CASTLNYEQYF
TRBV5-1	TRBJ2-1	NA	NA	17	TGCGCCAGCAGCTTGTTAGGGTTTGGGGGCTACTACAATGAGCAGTTCTTC	CASSLLGFGGYYNEQFF
TRBV5-1	TRBJ1-1	once	NA	15	TGCGCCAGCAGCACCCCCATGGGGGAAGCGGCTGAAGCTTTCTTT	CASSTPMGEAAEAFF
TRBV23-1	TRBJ1-1	NA	NA	12	TGCGCCAGCAGTTCGGCGAACACTGAAGCTTTCTTT	CASSSANTEAFF
TRBV6-5	TRBJ1-1	NA	NA	12	TGTGCCAGTGGACAGTCGAACACTGAAGCTTTCTTT	CASGQSNTEAFF